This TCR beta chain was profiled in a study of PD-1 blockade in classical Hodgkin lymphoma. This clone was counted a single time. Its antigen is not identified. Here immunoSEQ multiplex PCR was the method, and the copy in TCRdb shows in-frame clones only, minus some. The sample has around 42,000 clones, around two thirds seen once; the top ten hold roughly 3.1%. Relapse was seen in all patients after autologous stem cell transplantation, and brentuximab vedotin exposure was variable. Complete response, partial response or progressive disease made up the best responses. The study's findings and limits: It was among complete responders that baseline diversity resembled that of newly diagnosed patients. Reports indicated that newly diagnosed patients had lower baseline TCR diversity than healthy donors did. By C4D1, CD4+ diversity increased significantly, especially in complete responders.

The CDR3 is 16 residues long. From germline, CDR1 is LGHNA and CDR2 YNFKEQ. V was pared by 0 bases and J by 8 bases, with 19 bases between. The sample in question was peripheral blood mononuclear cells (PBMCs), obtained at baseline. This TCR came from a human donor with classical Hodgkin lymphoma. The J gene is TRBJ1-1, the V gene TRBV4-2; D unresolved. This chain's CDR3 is CASSQDSRGGRPEAFF. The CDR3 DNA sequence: TGTGCCAGCAGCCAAGATAGCCGGGGAGGTAGGCCCGAAGCTTTCTTT.